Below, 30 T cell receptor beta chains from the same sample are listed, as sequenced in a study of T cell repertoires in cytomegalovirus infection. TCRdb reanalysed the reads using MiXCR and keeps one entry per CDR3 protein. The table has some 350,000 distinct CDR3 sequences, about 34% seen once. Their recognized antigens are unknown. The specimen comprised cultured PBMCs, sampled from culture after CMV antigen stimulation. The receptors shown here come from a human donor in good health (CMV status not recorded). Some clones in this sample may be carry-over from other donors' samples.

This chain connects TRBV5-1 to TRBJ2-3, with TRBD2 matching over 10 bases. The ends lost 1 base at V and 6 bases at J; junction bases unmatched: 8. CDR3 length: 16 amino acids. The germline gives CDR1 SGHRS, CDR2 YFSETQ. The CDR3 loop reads CASSLSGTSDSDTQYF. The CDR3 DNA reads TGCGCCAGCAGCTTGTCCGGGACTAGCGATTCGGATACGCAGTATTTT.

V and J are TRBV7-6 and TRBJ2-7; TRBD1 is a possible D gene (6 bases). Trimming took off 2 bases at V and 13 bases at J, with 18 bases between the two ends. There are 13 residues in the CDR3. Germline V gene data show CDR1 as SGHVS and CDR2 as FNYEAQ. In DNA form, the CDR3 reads TGTGCCAGCAGCTTATCCGCGACAGGACAGAGTTACTTC. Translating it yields CASSLSATGQSYF.

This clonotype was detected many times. CDR3 coding DNA: TGTGCCAGCAGCTCCCGCGGAGGTTACCAAGAGACCCAGTACTTC. Translated: CASSSRGGYQETQYF. This chain connects TRBV11-3 to TRBJ2-5, with TRBD2 as a possible D gene (5 bases). The CDR3 is 15 residues long. V dropped 4 bases and J dropped 0 bases, with 12 bases sitting between them. Germline assignment: CDR1 SGHNT and CDR2 YENEEA.

The CDR3 DNA reads as TGTGCCAGCAGCTTAAAACCAGGGATTGTTGAGCAGTTCTTC. Protein product: CASSLKPGIVEQFF. The chain uses TRBV5-4 and TRBJ2-1, with TRBD1 as a possible D gene (5 bases). V was trimmed by 2 bases and J by 9 bases, leaving 15 bases between them. CDR1 is SGHNT and CDR2 is YYREEE in the germline V gene (reference sequence). The CDR3 has 14 residues.

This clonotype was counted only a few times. The CDR3 sequence is CASSSLGAASYEQYF. DNA for the CDR3: TGTGCCAGCAGTTCCCTGGGGGCGGCCTCCTACGAGCAGTACTTC. The V gene is TRBV6-1, the J gene TRBJ2-7; D might be TRBD1 (6 bases). Deletions cut 5 bases from V and 0 bases from J, with 14 bases between. CDR3 length: 15 amino acids. CDR1 and CDR2 from the germline V gene are MNHNS and SASEGT.

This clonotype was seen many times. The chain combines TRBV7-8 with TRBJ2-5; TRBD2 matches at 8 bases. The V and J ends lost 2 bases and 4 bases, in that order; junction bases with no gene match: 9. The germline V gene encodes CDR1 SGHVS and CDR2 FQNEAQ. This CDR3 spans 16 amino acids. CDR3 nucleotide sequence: TGTGCCAGCAGCTTAAGGGCTAGCGGGCGATCAGAGACCCAGTACTTC. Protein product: CASSLRASGRSETQYF.

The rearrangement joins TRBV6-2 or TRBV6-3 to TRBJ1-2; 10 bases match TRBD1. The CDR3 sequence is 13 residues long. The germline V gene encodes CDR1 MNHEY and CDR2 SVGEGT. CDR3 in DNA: TGTGCGACCAAGACAGGGGGCCCTGGTGGCTACACCTTC. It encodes CATKTGGPGGYTF.

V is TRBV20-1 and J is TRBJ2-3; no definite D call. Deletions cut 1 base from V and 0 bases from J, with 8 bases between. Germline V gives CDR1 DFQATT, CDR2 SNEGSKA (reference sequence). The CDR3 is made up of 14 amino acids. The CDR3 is CSARVAHSTDTQYF. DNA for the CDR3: TGCAGTGCTAGAGTGGCACATAGCACAGATACGCAGTATTTT.

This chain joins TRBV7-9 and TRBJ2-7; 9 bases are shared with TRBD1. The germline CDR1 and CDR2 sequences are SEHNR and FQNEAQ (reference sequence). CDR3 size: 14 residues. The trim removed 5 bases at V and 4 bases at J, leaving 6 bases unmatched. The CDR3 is CASSNWDREYEQYV. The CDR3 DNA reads TGTGCCAGCAGCAACTGGGACAGGGAGTACGAGCAGTACGTC.

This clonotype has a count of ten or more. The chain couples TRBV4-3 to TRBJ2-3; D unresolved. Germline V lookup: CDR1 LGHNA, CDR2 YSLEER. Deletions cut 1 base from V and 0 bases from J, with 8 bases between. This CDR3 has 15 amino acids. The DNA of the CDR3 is TGCGCCAGCAGCCAAGCATGGGCGAGCACAGATACGCAGTATTTT. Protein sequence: CASSQAWASTDTQYF.

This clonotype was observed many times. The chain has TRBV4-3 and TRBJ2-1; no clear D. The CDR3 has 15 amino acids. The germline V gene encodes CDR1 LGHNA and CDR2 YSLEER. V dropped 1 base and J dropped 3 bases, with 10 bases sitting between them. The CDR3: CASSQVTPLYNEQFF. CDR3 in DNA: TGCGCCAGCAGCCAAGTGACTCCTCTCTACAATGAGCAGTTCTTC.

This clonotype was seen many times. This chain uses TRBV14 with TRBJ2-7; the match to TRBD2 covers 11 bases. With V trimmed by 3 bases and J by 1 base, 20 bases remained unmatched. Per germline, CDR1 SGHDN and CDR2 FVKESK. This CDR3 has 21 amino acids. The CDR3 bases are TGTGCCAGCAGCCAGGTTTCGGGTGCGCTAGCGGGAGGAATCTCTTCCTACGAGCAGTACTTC. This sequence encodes CASSQVSGALAGGISSYEQYF.

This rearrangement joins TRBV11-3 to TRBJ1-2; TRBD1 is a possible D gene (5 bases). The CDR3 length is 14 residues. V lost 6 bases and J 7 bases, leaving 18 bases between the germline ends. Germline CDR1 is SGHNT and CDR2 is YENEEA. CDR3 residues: CASSTGTESIGYTF. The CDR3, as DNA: TGTGCCAGCAGTACCGGGACTGAATCAATTGGCTACACCTTC.

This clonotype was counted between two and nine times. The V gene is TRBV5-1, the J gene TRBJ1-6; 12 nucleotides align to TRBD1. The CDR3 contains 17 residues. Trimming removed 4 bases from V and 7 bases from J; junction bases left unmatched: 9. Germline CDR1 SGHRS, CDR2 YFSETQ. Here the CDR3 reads CASSPGTGGLKNSPLHF. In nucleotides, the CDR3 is TGCGCCAGCAGCCCCGGGACAGGGGGCTTGAAGAATTCACCCCTCCACTTT.

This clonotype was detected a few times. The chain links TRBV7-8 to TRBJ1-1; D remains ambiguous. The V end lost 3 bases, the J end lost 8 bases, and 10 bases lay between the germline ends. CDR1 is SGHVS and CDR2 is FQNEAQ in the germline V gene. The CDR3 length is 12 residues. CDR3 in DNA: TGTGCCAGCAGCTTCCCCCAGGCCGAAGCTTTCTTT. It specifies CASSFPQAEAFF.

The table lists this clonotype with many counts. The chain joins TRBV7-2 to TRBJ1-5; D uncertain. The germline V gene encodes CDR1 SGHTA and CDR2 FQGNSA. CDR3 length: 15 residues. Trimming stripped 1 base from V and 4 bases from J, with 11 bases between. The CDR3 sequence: CASSLDSVANQPQHF. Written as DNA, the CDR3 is TGTGCCAGCAGCTTAGACAGTGTCGCGAATCAGCCCCAGCATTTT.

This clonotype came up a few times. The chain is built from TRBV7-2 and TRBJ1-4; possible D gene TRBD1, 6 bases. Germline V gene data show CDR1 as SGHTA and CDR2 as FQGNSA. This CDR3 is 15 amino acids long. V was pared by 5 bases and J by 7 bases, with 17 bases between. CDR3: CASSRDILVGEKLFF. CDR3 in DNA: TGTGCCAGCAGCCGGGACATTCTTGTGGGTGAAAAACTGTTTTTT.

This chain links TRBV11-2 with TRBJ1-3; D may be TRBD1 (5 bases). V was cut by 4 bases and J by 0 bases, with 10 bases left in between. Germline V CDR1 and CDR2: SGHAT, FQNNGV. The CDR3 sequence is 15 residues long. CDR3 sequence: CASSSTGTSGNTIYF. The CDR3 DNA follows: TGTGCCAGCAGCTCCACGGGGACCTCTGGAAACACCATATATTTT.

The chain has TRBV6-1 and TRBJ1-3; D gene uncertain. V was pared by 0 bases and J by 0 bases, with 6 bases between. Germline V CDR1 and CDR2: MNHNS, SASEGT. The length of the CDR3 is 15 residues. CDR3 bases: TGTGCCAGCAGTGAAGCGCGCAACTCTGGAAACACCATATATTTT. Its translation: CASSEARNSGNTIYF.

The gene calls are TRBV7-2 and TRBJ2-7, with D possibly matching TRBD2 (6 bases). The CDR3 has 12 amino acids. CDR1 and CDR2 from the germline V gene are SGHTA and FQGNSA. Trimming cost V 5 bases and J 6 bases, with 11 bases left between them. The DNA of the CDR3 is TGTGCCAGCAGCCTGGGGACTCTCGAGCAGTACTTC. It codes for CASSLGTLEQYF.

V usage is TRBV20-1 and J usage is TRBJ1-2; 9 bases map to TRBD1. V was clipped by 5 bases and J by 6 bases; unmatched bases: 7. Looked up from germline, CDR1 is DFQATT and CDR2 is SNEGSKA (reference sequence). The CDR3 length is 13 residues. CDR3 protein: CSALADRGNGYTF. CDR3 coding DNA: TGCAGTGCTTTAGCGGACAGGGGCAATGGCTACACCTTC.

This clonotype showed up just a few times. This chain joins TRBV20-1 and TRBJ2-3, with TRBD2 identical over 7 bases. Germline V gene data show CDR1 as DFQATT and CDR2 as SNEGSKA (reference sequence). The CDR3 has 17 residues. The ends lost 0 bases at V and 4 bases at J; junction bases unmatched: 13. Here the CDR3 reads CSARDPFGAGFADTQYF. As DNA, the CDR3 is TGCAGTGCTAGAGATCCCTTTGGAGCGGGATTTGCAGATACGCAGTATTTT.

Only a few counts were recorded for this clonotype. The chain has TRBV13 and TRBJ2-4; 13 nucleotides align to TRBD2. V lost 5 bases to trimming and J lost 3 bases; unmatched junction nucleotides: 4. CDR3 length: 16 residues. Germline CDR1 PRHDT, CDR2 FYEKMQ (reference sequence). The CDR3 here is CASSATSGRGKNIQYF. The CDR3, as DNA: TGTGCCAGCAGCGCTACTAGCGGGAGGGGCAAAAACATTCAGTACTTC.

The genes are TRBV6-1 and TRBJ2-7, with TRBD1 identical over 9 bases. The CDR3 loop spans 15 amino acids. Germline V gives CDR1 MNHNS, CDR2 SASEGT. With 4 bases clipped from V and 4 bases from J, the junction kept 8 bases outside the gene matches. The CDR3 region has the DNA TGTGCCAGCAGTGTAACCGGGACAGGGTTTTACGAGCAGTACTTC. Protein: CASSVTGTGFYEQYF.

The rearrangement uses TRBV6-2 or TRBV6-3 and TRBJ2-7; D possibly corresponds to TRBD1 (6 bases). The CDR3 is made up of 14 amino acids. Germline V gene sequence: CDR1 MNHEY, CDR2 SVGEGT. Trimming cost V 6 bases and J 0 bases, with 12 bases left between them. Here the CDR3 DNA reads TGTGCCAGCAGGGACAGTGCCTCCTCCTACGAGCAGTACGTC. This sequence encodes CASRDSASSYEQYV.

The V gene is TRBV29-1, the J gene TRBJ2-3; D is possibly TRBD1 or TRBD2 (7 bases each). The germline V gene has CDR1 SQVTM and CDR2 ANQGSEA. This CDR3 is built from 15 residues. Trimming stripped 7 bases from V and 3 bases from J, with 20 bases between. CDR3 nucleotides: TGCAGCGCCAGCGGGACAGTTATAGCAACAGATACGCAGTATTTT. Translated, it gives CSASGTVIATDTQYF.

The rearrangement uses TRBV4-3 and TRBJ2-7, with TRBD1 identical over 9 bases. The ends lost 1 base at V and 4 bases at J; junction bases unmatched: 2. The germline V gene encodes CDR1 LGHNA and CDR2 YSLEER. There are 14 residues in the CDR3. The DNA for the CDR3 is TGCGCCAGCAGCCAAGGGGGACAGGGTTACGAGCAGTACTTC. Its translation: CASSQGGQGYEQYF.

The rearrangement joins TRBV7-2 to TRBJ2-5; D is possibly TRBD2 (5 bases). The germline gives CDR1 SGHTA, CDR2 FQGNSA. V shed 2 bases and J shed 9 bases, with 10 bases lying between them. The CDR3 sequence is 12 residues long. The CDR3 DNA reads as TGTGCCAGCAGCTTAAATTCTAGCCCCCAGTACTTC. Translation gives CASSLNSSPQYF.

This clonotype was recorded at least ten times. DNA for the CDR3: TGTGCCAGCAGTTTTGTTAACTATGGCTACACCTTC. Amino acids: CASSFVNYGYTF. The chain uses TRBV28 and TRBJ1-2, with D unresolved. Germline V lookup: CDR1 MDHEN, CDR2 SYDVKM. This CDR3 has 12 residues. V lost 3 bases and J lost 1, with 3 bases in between.

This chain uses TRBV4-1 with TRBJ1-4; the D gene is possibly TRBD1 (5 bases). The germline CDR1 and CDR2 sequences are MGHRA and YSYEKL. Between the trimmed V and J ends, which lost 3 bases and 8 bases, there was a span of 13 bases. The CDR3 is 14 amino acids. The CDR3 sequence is CASSQQGVLEKLFF. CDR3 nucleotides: TGCGCCAGCAGCCAGCAAGGGGTACTGGAAAAACTGTTTTTT.